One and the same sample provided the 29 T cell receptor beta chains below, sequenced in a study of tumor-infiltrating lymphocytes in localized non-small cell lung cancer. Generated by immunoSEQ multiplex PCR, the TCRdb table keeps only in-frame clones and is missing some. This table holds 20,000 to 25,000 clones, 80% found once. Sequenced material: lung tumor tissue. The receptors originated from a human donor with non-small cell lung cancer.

Here the CDR3 DNA reads TGTGCCAGCACCCTTAGGGTAGGGGAGTGGAATGAGCAGTTCTTC. Its protein product is CASTLRVGEWNEQFF. This chain connects TRBV7-2 to TRBJ2-1; D tentatively reads TRBD1 or TRBD2 (5 bases each). Germline lookup yields CDR1 SGHTA and CDR2 FQGNSA. CDR3 length: 15 amino acids. V lost 7 bases and J lost 7, with 20 bases in between.

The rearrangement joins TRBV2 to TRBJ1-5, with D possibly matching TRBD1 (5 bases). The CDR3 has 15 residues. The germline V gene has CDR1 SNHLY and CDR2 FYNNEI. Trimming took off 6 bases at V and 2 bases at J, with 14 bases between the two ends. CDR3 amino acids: CASSEGTPGNQPQHF. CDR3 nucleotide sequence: TGTGCCAGCAGCGAGGGGACGCCTGGCAATCAGCCCCAGCATTTT.

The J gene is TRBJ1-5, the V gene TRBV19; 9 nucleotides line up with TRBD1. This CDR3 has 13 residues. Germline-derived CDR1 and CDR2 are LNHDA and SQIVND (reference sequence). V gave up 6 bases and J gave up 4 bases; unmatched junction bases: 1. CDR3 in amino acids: CASSDRGNQPQHF. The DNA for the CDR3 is TGTGCCAGTAGCGACAGGGGGAATCAGCCCCAGCATTTT.

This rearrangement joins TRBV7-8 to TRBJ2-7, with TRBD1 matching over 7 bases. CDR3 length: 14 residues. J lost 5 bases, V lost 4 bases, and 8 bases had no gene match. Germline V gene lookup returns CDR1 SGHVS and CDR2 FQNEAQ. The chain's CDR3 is CASSSVEGGHEQYF. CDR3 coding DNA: TGTGCCAGCAGCTCAGTGGAAGGGGGCCACGAGCAGTACTTC.

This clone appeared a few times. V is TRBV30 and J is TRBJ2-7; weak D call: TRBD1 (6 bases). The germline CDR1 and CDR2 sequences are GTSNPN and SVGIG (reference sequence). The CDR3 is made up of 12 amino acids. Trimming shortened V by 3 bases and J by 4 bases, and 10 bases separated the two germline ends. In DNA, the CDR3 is TGTGCCTGGAGGACAGGCCCTTACGAGCAGTACTTC. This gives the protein CAWRTGPYEQYF.

CDR3 region: CASSLGSSGGYTGELFF. For the CDR3, the DNA is TGTGCCAGCAGCTTAGGGTCCAGCGGGGGGTACACCGGGGAGCTGTTTTTT. The chain couples TRBV7-8 to TRBJ2-2, with 9 bases matching TRBD2. The CDR3 has 17 residues. Germline-derived CDR1 and CDR2 are SGHVS and FQNEAQ. V lost 1 base, J lost 3 bases, and 6 bases stayed unmatched.

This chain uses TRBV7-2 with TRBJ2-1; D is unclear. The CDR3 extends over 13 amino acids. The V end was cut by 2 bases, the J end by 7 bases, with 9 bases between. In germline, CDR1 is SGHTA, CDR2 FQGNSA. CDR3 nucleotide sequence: TGTGCCAGCAGCTTAATTGGGCAAAATGAGCAGTTCTTC. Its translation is CASSLIGQNEQFF. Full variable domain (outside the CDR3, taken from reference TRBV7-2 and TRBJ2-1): GAGVSQSPSNKVTEKGKDVELRCDPISGHTALYWYRQSLGQGLEFLIYFQGNSAPDKSGLPSDRFSAERTGGSVSTLTIQRTQQEDSAVYLCASSLIGQNEQFFGPGTRLTVL.

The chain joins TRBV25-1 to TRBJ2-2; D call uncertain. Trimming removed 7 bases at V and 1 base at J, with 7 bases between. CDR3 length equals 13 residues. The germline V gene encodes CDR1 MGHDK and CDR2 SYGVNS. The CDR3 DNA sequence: TGTGCCAGCACCCGACAGAACACCGGGGAGCTGTTTTTT. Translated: CASTRQNTGELFF.

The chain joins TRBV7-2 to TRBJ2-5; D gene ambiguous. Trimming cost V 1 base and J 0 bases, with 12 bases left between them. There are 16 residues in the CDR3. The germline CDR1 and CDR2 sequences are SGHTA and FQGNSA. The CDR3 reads CASSLGQAMYQETQYF. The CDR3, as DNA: TGTGCCAGCAGCTTAGGTCAGGCTATGTACCAAGAGACCCAGTACTTC.

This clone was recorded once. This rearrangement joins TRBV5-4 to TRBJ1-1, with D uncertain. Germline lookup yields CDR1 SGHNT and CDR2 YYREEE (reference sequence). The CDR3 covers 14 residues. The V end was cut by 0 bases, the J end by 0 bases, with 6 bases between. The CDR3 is CASSLDLLNTEAFF. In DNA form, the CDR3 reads TGTGCCAGCAGCTTGGATCTCCTGAACACTGAAGCTTTCTTT. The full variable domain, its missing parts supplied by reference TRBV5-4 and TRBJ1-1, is ETGVTQSPTHLIKTRGQQVTLRCSSQSGHNTVSWYQQALGQGPQFIFQYYREEENGRGNFPPRFSGLQFPNYSSELNVNALELDDSALYLCASSLDLLNTEAFFGQGTRLTVV.

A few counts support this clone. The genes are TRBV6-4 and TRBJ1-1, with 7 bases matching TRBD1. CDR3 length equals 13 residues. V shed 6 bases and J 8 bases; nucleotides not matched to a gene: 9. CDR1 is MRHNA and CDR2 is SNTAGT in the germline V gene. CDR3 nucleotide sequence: TGTGCCAGCAGCCTCACCCTACAGGGGGAAGCTTTCTTT. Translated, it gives CASSLTLQGEAFF.

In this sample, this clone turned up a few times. Here the CDR3 DNA reads TGTGCCACCAGCAGAGATCCCGCTAGCGTCAACCAGGAGGCCCAGTACTTC. It encodes CATSRDPASVNQEAQYF. The rearrangement links TRBV15 to TRBJ2-5, with D maybe TRBD2 (6 bases). Germline assignment: CDR1 LNHNV and CDR2 YYDKDF (reference sequence). V lost 0 bases and J lost 9, with 23 bases in between. The CDR3 runs to 17 residues.

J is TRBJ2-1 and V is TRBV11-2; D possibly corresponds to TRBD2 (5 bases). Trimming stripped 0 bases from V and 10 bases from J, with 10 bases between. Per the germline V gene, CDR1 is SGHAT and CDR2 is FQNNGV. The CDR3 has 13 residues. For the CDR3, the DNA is TGTGCCAGCAGCTTAGATCTTAGGAGGGAGCAGTTCTTC. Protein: CASSLDLRREQFF.

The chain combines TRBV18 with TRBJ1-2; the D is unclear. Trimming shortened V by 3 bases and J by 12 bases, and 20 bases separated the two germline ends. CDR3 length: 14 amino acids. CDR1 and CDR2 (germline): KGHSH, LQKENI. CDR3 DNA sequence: TGTGCCAGCTCACCTCCCGCAAGGGTCTATCTGAACACCTTC. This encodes CASSPPARVYLNTF.

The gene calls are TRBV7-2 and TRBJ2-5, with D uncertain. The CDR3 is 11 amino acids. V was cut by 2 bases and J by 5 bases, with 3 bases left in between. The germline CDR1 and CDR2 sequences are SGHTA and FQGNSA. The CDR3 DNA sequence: TGTGCCAGCAGCTTATCCGAGACCCAGTACTTC. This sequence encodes CASSLSETQYF. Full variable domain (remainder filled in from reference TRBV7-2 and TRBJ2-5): GAGVSQSPSNKVTEKGKDVELRCDPISGHTALYWYRQSLGQGLEFLIYFQGNSAPDKSGLPSDRFSAERTGGSVSTLTIQRTQQEDSAVYLCASSLSETQYFGPGTRLLVL.

The CDR3: CASSHIGGQVNGYTF. The CDR3 coding sequence is TGTGCCAGCAGCCACATAGGAGGACAGGTTAATGGCTACACCTTC. The chain employs TRBV14 and TRBJ1-2; 7 nucleotides agree with TRBD1. With 3 bases clipped from V and 6 bases from J, the junction kept 10 bases outside the gene matches. This CDR3 is 15 amino acids long. CDR1 and CDR2 from the germline V gene are SGHDN and FVKESK.

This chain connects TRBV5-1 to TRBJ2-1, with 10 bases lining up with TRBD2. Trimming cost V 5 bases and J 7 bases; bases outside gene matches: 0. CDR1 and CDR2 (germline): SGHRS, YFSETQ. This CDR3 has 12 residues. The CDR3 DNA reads TGCGCCAGCAGGACTAGCGGGAATGAGCAGTTCTTC. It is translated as CASRTSGNEQFF.

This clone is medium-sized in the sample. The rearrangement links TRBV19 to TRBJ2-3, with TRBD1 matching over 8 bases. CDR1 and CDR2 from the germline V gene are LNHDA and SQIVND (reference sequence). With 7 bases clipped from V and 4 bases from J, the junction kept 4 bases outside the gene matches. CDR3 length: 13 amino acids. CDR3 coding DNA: TGTGCCAGTATTGGACAGGGCCCAGATACGCAGTATTTT. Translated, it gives CASIGQGPDTQYF.

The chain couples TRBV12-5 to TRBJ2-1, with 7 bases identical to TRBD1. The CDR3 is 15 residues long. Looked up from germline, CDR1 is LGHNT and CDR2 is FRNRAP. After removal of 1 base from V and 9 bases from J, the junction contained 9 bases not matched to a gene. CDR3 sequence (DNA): TGTGCTAGTGGTTTGGGTAGACAGGGCACCAGTGAGCAGTTCTTC. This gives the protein CASGLGRQGTSEQFF.

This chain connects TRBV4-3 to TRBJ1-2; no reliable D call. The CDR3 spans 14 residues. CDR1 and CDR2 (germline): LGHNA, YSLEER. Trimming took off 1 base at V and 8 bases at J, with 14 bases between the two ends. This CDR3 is CASSQGLGETGYTF. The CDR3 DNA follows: TGCGCCAGCAGCCAAGGGTTGGGCGAGACGGGCTACACCTTC.

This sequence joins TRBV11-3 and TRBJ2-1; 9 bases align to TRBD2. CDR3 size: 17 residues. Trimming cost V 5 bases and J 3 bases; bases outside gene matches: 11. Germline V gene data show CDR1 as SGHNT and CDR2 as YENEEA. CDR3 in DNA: TGTGCCAGCAGCCAAGCCCCCTCTAGCGGGAACTACAATGAGCAGTTCTTC. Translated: CASSQAPSSGNYNEQFF. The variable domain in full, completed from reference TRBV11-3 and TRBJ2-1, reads EAGVVQSPRYKIIEKKQPVAFWCNPISGHNTLYWYLQNLGQGPELLIRYENEEAVDDSQLPKDRFSAERLKGVDSTLKIQPAELGDSAVYLCASSQAPSSGNYNEQFFGPGTRLTVL.

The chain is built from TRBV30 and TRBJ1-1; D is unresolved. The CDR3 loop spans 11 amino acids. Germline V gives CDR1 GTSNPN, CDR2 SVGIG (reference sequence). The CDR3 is CSLRTNTEAFF. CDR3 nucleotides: TGTTCTCTTCGGACGAACACTGAAGCTTTCTTT.

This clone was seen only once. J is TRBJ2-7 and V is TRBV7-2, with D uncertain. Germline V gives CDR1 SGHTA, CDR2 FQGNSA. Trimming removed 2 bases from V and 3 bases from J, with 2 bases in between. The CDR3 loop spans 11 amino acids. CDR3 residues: CASSLNYEQYF. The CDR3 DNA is TGTGCCAGCAGCTTAAACTACGAGCAGTACTTC.

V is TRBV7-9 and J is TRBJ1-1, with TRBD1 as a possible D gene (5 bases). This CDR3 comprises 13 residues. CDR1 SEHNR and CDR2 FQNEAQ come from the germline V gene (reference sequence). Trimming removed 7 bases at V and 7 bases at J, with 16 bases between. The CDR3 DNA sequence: TGTGCCAGCACCATGGATCGGGGGGGTGAAGCTTTCTTT. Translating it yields CASTMDRGGEAFF.

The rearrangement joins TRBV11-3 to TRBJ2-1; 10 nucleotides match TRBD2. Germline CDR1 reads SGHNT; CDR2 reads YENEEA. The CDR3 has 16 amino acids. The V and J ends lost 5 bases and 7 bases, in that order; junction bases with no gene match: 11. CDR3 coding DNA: TGTGCCAGCAGCAGGCGGGGAAGCGGGAGGGGGAATGAGCAGTTCTTC. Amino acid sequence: CASSRRGSGRGNEQFF.

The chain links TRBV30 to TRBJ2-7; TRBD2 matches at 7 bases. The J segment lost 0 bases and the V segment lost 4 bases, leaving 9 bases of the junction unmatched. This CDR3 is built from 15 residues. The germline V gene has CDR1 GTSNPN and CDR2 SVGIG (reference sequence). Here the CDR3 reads CAWMFSGLISYEQYF. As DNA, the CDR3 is TGTGCCTGGATGTTTAGCGGGCTAATCTCCTACGAGCAGTACTTC.

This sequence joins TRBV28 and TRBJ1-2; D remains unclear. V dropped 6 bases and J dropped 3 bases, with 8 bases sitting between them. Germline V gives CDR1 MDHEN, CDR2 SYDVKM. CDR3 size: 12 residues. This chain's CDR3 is CASSLRDYGYTF. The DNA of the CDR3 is TGTGCCAGCAGCCTTCGCGACTATGGCTACACCTTC.

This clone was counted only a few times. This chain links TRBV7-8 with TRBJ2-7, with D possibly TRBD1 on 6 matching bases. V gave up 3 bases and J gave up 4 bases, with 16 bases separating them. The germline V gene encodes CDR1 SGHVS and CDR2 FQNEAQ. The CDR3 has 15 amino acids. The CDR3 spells CASSFMRGMGYEQYF. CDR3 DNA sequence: TGTGCCAGCAGCTTTATGAGGGGGATGGGGTACGAGCAGTACTTC.

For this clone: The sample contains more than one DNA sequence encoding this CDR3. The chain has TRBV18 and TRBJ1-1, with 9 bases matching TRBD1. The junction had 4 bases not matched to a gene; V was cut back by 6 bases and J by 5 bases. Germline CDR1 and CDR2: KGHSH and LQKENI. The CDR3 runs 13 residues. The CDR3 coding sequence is TGTGCCAGCTCCGGGACAGGGAAGACTGAAGCTTTCTTT. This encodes CASSGTGKTEAFF.